This T cell receptor (beta chain) was sequenced for a study of T cell responses to AZD1222 COVID-19 vaccine. Study findings and constraints: Epitopes outside B.1.351 and B.1.1.7 mutated regions reportedly drew nearly half of spike TCRs.

Libraries were prepared by immunoSEQ multiplex PCR; TCRdb keeps only in-frame clonotypes and omits some of them. The sample holds about 140,000 clones, 80% to 95% seen once. V lost 3 bases to trimming and J lost 5 bases, with 10 bases between them. The CDR3 spans 14 residues. Germline CDR1 SGHVS, CDR2 FQNEAQ. This clone was seen just once. The antigen is undetermined. This clonotype originated in an adult who received the AZD1222 COVID-19 vaccine. The chain recombines TRBV7-8 with TRBJ2-2; D is unresolved. This specimen consisted of peripheral blood, obtained 28 days after the second AZD1222 dose. The CDR3 nucleotides are TGTGCCAGCAGCTTGTACGGCAGAACCGGGGAGCTGTTTTTT. Its translation is CASSLYGRTGELFF.